This T cell receptor beta chain was profiled in a study of T cells in Graves' hyperthyroidism and ophthalmopathy (dated by TCRdb to the late 2010s). The study in broad terms: Peripheral blood was sampled at the time of initial diagnosis, prior to any treatment. After blood sampling, hyperthyroidism patients were treated with methimazole at a starting dose of 30 mg daily, and ophthalmopathy patients were treated with high-dose intravenous methylprednisolone. Thyroid tissue and blood T-cell repertoires from about 6 Graves' hyperthyroidism patients were also compared in the study. Prospective prediction of ophthalmopathy was tested in an independent validation cohort of some 20 hyperthyroidism patients and 17 patients who later progressed to ophthalmopathy. For training and testing, the 100 or so patients in the discovery cohort were randomly divided in a 7:3 ratio. To identify TCR V-J signatures that set the groups apart, the researchers used a discovery cohort of 95 to 100 patients, made up of some 41 with Graves' ophthalmopathy and 55 to 65 with stable Graves' hyperthyroidism. The paper describes TCR Vbeta CDR3 sequencing of 120 to 150 peripheral blood samples, made up of under 50 ophthalmopathy patients, 70 to 80 hyperthyroidism patients and around 17 progressor patients. The research as a whole found: Most expanded thyroid clonotypes (frequency above 0.001) were also found in blood, which suggests that blood repertoires may mirror thyroid immune responses. No statistical method was used to fix the sample size in advance, and group allocation was not hidden from the investigators. Ophthalmopathy was separated from stable hyperthyroidism by a 13 V-J signature model, with approximately 85% sensitivity and about 81% specificity obtained in cross-validation and 80%/75% obtained in testing. In validation, progression to ophthalmopathy was predicted by the model with around 70% sensitivity and 72% to 85% specificity, a median of roughly six months before onset.

Hyperthyroidism patients were aged 18 to 65 years and newly diagnosed, with disease duration of less than 2 months. Patients with uncontrolled infections, other autoimmune diseases, pregnancy or lactation were excluded. Clinical symptoms, serum thyroxine and TRAb, thyroid ultrasound, and orbital computed tomography formed the basis for the diagnoses. Blood from progressor patients was drawn when they were first diagnosed with hyperthyroidism, before any ophthalmopathy symptoms appeared. PBMCs were separated from around 9.1 ml of fresh peripheral blood using Ficoll-Paque density gradient centrifugation. Progressor patients were first diagnosed with Graves' hyperthyroidism and then developed ophthalmopathy during follow-up. Total RNA was extracted with Trizol reagent, and quality was checked on an Agilent 2100 Bioanalyzer. This clonotype was seen ten or more times. Its antigen is unknown. The sample holds no much larger clone one base away, and base qualities are not on file.

The germline V gene encodes CDR1 KGHSH and CDR2 LQKENI. Spanning cysteine to phenylalanine, the CDR3 consists of 16 amino acids. The sequence is cut down to CDR3 DNA, 48 bases in frame from base 1. V loses 6 bases of germline sequence and J loses 2 bases, and the interval between the two ends is 20 bases. TCR beta CDR3 regions were amplified from RNA transcripts. The TCR CDR3 was subjected to a first round of RT-PCR using the HTBI primer set and the Qiagen OneStep RT-PCR kit. Libraries were constructed in a second round of multiplex PCR, after which size selection and purification were carried out. The libraries were sequenced on an Illumina HiSeq2000 using paired-end 100 bp reads. As for the authors' bioinformatics: Raw data were processed with SOAPnuke, discarding reads with adapters, uncalled bases, mean Phred below 15, or no exact constant-primer or identifier match. COPE v1.2.5 was used to merge high-quality paired reads, and clonotypes were defined as unique nucleotide sequences. MiTCR v1.1 was used to align clonotypes to the IMGT TRBV, TRBD and TRBJ reference segments. The analysis included only V-J combinations with a frequency above 0.0001, which together covered approximately 99% of the repertoires. A TCS score was defined as the ratio between F50 (clonal expansion) and ExV (chaos), using BLOSUM62-based TCRdist between CDR3 peptides within each V-J. Welch's t-statistics and random forest reduced 500 to 650 V-J features to roughly 13, which were used in a naive Bayes classifier (R e1071). TCRdb handled the public reads itself, with Q25 trimming in fastp and clone calling in MiXCR, and kept productive beta chains. Rows are unified per CDR3 protein, each entry keeping the most common DNA and genes. The V and J calls and clone size are TCRdb's, not the authors'. The sample records 160,000 or so distinct CDR3 sequences, approximately 9% of which are singletons. Jointly, the top ten make up around 21% of the sample.

This receptor was obtained from a young woman with Graves' hyperthyroidism that later progressed to Graves' ophthalmopathy. Sample: blood. The V and J segments used are TRBV18 and TRBJ2-7; TRBD1 is perhaps the D gene, given 5 matching bases. CDR3 loop: CASSRTPNTGAYEQYF. The DNA sequence reads TGTGCCAGCTCTCGCACCCCAAATACAGGAGCCTACGAGCAGTACTTC.